Below, 29 T cell receptor beta chains from the same sample are listed, as sequenced in a study of cytomegalovirus exposure and HLA in healthy donors. 60 Vbeta and 13 Jbeta primers were used in PCR. The protocol was immunoSEQ multiplex PCR, while the TCRdb copy is restricted to in-frame clones and leaves out a portion. The data contain about 86,000 clones, 79% of them singletons. Sample: PBMCs. These receptors were taken from a woman aged 40 to 55 in good health and CMV-seropositive.

V is TRBV7-8 and J is TRBJ1-1; 8 nucleotides align to TRBD1. Trimming removed 1 base from V and 6 bases from J; junction bases left unmatched: 1. The CDR3 covers 13 residues. The germline CDR1 and CDR2 sequences are SGHVS and FQNEAQ. In nucleotides, the CDR3 is TGTGCCAGCAGCTTAGGGGACAGGTCTGAAGCTTTCTTT. It is translated as CASSLGDRSEAFF.

The chain links TRBV5-8 to TRBJ2-7; 7 bases agree with TRBD1. The V gene end was trimmed by 1 base and the J gene end by 3 bases; junction bases not matched to a gene: 10. The CDR3 has 16 amino acids. Germline CDR1 SGHTS, CDR2 YDEGEE. The CDR3: CASSLPPGQNLYEQYF. CDR3 nucleotide sequence: TGTGCCAGCAGCTTGCCACCGGGACAGAACCTCTACGAGCAGTACTTC.

The chain is built from TRBV7-3 and TRBJ2-7; D is possibly TRBD2 (5 bases). There are 15 residues in the CDR3. Germline loops: CDR1 SGHTA, CDR2 FQGTGA. V lost 1 base and J lost 3, with 13 bases in between. Here the CDR3 DNA reads TGTGCCAGCAGCTTAAGTGGGATCGGGGTCTACGAGCAGTACTTC. It is translated as CASSLSGIGVYEQYF.

This chain links TRBV9 with TRBJ2-3, with TRBD1 matching 7 bases. From germline, CDR1 is SGDLS and CDR2 YYNGEE. The CDR3 sequence is 15 residues long. V lost 9 bases, J lost 5 bases, and 15 bases stayed unmatched. The DNA of the CDR3 is TGTGCCACCAACTCAGGGGGAGCCGGAAAAGATACGCAGTATTTT. It codes for CATNSGGAGKDTQYF.

V gene TRBV10-2 combines with J gene TRBJ1-1; the match to TRBD1 covers 7 bases. V shed 6 bases and J 9 bases; nucleotides not matched to a gene: 7. CDR1 and CDR2 from the germline V gene are WSHSY and SAAADI. This CDR3 has 12 amino acids. The DNA for the CDR3 is TGCGCCAGCAGGGGCAGGGGGGCGCAAGCTTTCTTT. The encoded protein is CASRGRGAQAFF.

The sample holds one count of this clone. The V gene is TRBV6-1, the J gene TRBJ1-2; maybe TRBD1 (6 bases). The CDR3 loop spans 16 amino acids. The V end lost 4 bases, the J end lost 3 bases, and 18 bases lay between the germline ends. Germline assignment: CDR1 MNHNS and CDR2 SASEGT. CDR3 region: CASSGKTGRGDYGYTF. Here the CDR3 DNA reads TGTGCCAGCAGTGGAAAGACAGGACGGGGGGACTATGGCTACACCTTC.

The chain has TRBV28 and TRBJ2-7, with D maybe TRBD1 (5 bases). Looked up from germline, CDR1 is MDHEN and CDR2 is SYDVKM. This CDR3 has 13 amino acids. Trimming removed 8 bases from V and 2 bases from J, with 13 bases in between. CDR3 loop: CASRDSGTYEQYF. CDR3 bases: TGTGCCAGCCGAGACAGTGGGACCTACGAGCAGTACTTC.

V is TRBV6-5 and J is TRBJ2-5; D might be TRBD1 (5 bases). The germline CDR1 and CDR2 sequences are MNHEY and SVGAGI. With 0 bases removed from V and 2 bases from J, the gap between germline ends came to 7 bases. The CDR3 consists of 14 residues. CDR3 protein: CASSYSGEQETQYF. The CDR3 DNA reads as TGTGCCAGCAGTTACTCAGGGGAACAAGAGACCCAGTACTTC.

The V gene is TRBV5-1, the J gene TRBJ1-2, with D uncertain. CDR3 size: 13 residues. With 2 bases removed from V and 4 bases from J, the gap between germline ends came to 9 bases. CDR1 SGHRS and CDR2 YFSETQ come from the germline V gene. CDR3 region: CASSFDSFYGYTF. DNA for the CDR3: TGCGCCAGCAGCTTCGATAGTTTCTATGGCTACACCTTC.

The rearrangement joins TRBV19 to TRBJ1-3; TRBD1 agrees at 7 bases. Germline CDR1 is LNHDA and CDR2 is SQIVND (reference sequence). The ends lost 5 bases at V and 2 bases at J; junction bases unmatched: 12. The length of the CDR3 is 17 residues. CDR3 nucleotides: TGTGCCAGTAGTCTCAACCCGAGACAGGGCACTGGAAACACCATATATTTT. It translates to CASSLNPRQGTGNTIYF.

This clone was found a few times. This chain connects TRBV6-1 to TRBJ1-2; a possible D gene is TRBD1 (5 bases). The CDR3 covers 15 residues. Germline V lookup: CDR1 MNHNS, CDR2 SASEGT. The V end was cut by 1 base, the J end by 5 bases, with 14 bases between. DNA for the CDR3: TGTGCCAGCAGTGAAGATGAGACAGAGGCGTATGGCTACACCTTC. Residues: CASSEDETEAYGYTF.

In its sample, this clone was seen a few times. The chain joins TRBV4-2 to TRBJ1-2; D perhaps matches TRBD1 (6 bases). The CDR3 is 15 amino acids. V dropped 0 bases and J dropped 5 bases, with 13 bases sitting between them. CDR1 is LGHNA, CDR2 YNFKEQ, per germline. The DNA of the CDR3 is TGTGCCAGCAGCCAAGATTCCAGTGGGACATATGGCTACACCTTC. Protein product: CASSQDSSGTYGYTF.

This clone has just one count. The chain joins TRBV6-5 to TRBJ1-2; D is uncertain. V was pared by 0 bases and J by 6 bases, with 8 bases between. CDR1 and CDR2 from the germline V gene are MNHEY and SVGAGI. CDR3 length: 13 amino acids. CDR3: CASSYSTGNGYTF. CDR3 DNA: TGTGCCAGCAGTTACTCGACCGGGAATGGCTACACCTTC.

V and J are TRBV11-2 and TRBJ2-7; D is undetermined. V lost 1 base and J lost 5, with 15 bases in between. Germline V gene sequence: CDR1 SGHAT, CDR2 FQNNGV. CDR3 size: 15 residues. CDR3 in amino acids: CASSLVKRTSNEQYF. Here the CDR3 DNA reads TGTGCCAGCAGCTTAGTTAAGAGAACCTCTAACGAGCAGTACTTC.

The V call is TRBV4-1, the J call TRBJ2-7; maybe TRBD1 (5 bases). Trimming removed 1 base at V and 4 bases at J, with 8 bases between. This CDR3 contains 13 residues. Germline V lookup: CDR1 MGHRA, CDR2 YSYEKL. The CDR3, as DNA: TGCGCCAGCAGCCAAGGAAAGGGGTACGAGCAGTACTTC. This gives the protein CASSQGKGYEQYF.

The chain links TRBV7-8 to TRBJ1-2, with 7 positions matching TRBD1. Germline CDR1 and CDR2: SGHVS and FQNEAQ. With V trimmed by 2 bases and J by 8 bases, 8 bases remained unmatched. This CDR3 contains 14 residues. CDR3 protein: CASSLIVGGDGYTF. The CDR3 DNA follows: TGTGCCAGCAGCTTAATTGTAGGGGGCGACGGCTACACCTTC.

The V call is TRBV18, the J call TRBJ2-5, with D tentatively TRBD2 (7 bases). From germline, CDR1 is KGHSH and CDR2 LQKENI. V was trimmed by 0 bases and J by 6 bases, leaving 14 bases between them. The CDR3 is 15 residues long. This CDR3 reads CASSPPGGQKKTQYF. The DNA of the CDR3 is TGTGCCAGCTCACCACCGGGGGGGCAGAAGAAGACCCAGTACTTC.

The V gene is TRBV7-9, the J gene TRBJ1-2; D remains unclear. There are 14 residues in the CDR3. The germline V gene encodes CDR1 SEHNR and CDR2 FQNEAQ (reference sequence). V was pared by 5 bases and J by 4 bases, with 14 bases between. The CDR3 here is CASSPAGSGYGYTF. As DNA, the CDR3 is TGTGCCAGCAGCCCTGCGGGTTCCGGCTATGGCTACACCTTC.

This clone showed up just a few times. The chain has TRBV7-9 and TRBJ1-4; 9 bases are a match to TRBD1. CDR3 size: 18 residues. Germline CDR1 reads SEHNR; CDR2 reads FQNEAQ (reference sequence). V was pared by 5 bases and J by 1 base, with 11 bases of the junction left unmatched. CDR3 loop: CASSAYTGGAGTNEKLFF. The CDR3 DNA follows: TGTGCCAGCAGCGCCTACACAGGGGGCGCTGGAACTAATGAAAAACTGTTTTTT.

The genes are TRBV28 and TRBJ2-1, with 7 positions matching TRBD1. J gave up 10 bases and V 4 bases, and 7 bases lay outside the gene matches. The CDR3 extends over 13 amino acids. The germline CDR1 and CDR2 sequences are MDHEN and SYDVKM. This CDR3 reads CASSYGWDSEQFF. CDR3 DNA sequence: TGTGCCAGCAGTTACGGATGGGACAGCGAGCAGTTCTTC.

This clone has just one count. The chain employs TRBV27 and TRBJ1-2, with 8 nucleotides matching TRBD1. The V and J ends lost 5 bases and 9 bases, in that order; junction bases with no gene match: 11. This CDR3 has 14 amino acids. Per germline, CDR1 MNHEY and CDR2 SMNVEV (reference sequence). CDR3 protein: CASSPGTGNRRYTF. For the CDR3, the DNA is TGTGCCAGCAGTCCGGGGACAGGCAACCGTCGCTACACCTTC.

The chain couples TRBV12-5 to TRBJ2-3, with a tentative D call TRBD2 (6 bases). V was cut by 6 bases and J by 8 bases, with 12 bases left in between. The CDR3 is made up of 12 amino acids. The germline gives CDR1 LGHNT, CDR2 FRNRAP. The chain's CDR3 is CASGQLGGTQYF. The DNA for the CDR3 is TGTGCTAGTGGACAACTCGGGGGTACGCAGTATTTT.

The chain joins TRBV28 to TRBJ2-2; D perhaps matches TRBD2 (5 bases). The CDR3 covers 13 residues. V gave up 7 bases and J gave up 1 base, with 7 bases separating them. Germline CDR1 MDHEN, CDR2 SYDVKM. CDR3 DNA: TGTGCCAGCACGGAGGTGAACACCGGGGAGCTGTTTTTT. It encodes CASTEVNTGELFF.

This clone has just one count. The chain carries TRBV7-8 and TRBJ1-6; the match to TRBD1 covers 7 bases. Germline CDR1 is SGHVS and CDR2 is FQNEAQ. Unmatched junction bases numbered 9, after V lost 6 bases and J lost 10 bases. This CDR3 region has 14 residues. CDR3 loop: CASSGEGGGSPLHF. For the CDR3, the DNA is TGTGCCAGCAGTGGGGAAGGGGGCGGCTCACCCCTCCACTTT.

The CDR3 is CASSLGLDNSPLHF. Here the CDR3 DNA reads TGCGCCAGCAGCCTGGGACTTGATAATTCACCCCTCCACTTT. This chain uses TRBV5-1 with TRBJ1-6; perhaps TRBD1 as D (5 bases). Germline V CDR1 and CDR2: SGHRS, YFSETQ. V was shortened by 4 bases and J by 5 bases, with 10 bases between the two germline ends. The CDR3 length is 14 residues.

This clone was picked up a small number of times. This rearrangement joins TRBV29-1 to TRBJ2-1, with D possibly being TRBD2 (6 bases). V was shortened by 6 bases and J by 8 bases, with 20 bases between the two germline ends. CDR3 length: 14 amino acids. Germline V gene sequence: CDR1 SQVTM, CDR2 ANQGSEA. The CDR3 DNA reads as TGCAGCGTACCTAGGGCGGGAAACTTAGATGAGCAGTTCTTC. Its translation is CSVPRAGNLDEQFF.

The rearrangement links TRBV2 to TRBJ2-7, with 11 bases lining up with TRBD2. The germline V gene encodes CDR1 SNHLY and CDR2 FYNNEI. The CDR3 is made up of 16 amino acids. Trimming cost V 6 bases and J 0 bases; bases outside gene matches: 7. The CDR3 bases are TGTGCCAGCAGGGTAATAGCGGGAGGGAGCTCCTACGAGCAGTACTTC. Encoded protein: CASRVIAGGSSYEQYF.

This clone has only one observation. This chain links TRBV6-5 with TRBJ2-2; 9 bases map to TRBD2. The CDR3 sequence is 14 residues long. J gave up 6 bases and V 5 bases, and 4 bases lay outside the gene matches. From germline, CDR1 is MNHEY and CDR2 SVGAGI. The DNA of the CDR3 is TGTGCCAGCAGTCAGCGGGAGGTGTCCGGGGAGCTGTTTTTT. The encoded protein is CASSQREVSGELFF.

V usage is TRBV5-6 and J usage is TRBJ2-7; 11 nucleotides match TRBD1. From germline, CDR1 is SGHDT and CDR2 YYEEEE. There are 15 residues in the CDR3. V trimming: 0 bases; J trimming: 4 bases; junction bases outside the gene matches: 3. Here the CDR3 reads CASSLGTGGLYEQYF. The CDR3 nucleotides are TGTGCCAGCAGCTTGGGGACAGGGGGCTTGTACGAGCAGTACTTC. Together with reference TRBV5-6 and TRBJ2-7, the CDR3 gives the full variable domain: DAGVTQSPTHLIKTRGQQVTLRCSPKSGHDTVSWYQQALGQGPQFIFQYYEEEERQRGNFPDRFSGHQFPNYSSELNVNALLLGDSALYLCASSLGTGGLYEQYFGPGTRLTVT.